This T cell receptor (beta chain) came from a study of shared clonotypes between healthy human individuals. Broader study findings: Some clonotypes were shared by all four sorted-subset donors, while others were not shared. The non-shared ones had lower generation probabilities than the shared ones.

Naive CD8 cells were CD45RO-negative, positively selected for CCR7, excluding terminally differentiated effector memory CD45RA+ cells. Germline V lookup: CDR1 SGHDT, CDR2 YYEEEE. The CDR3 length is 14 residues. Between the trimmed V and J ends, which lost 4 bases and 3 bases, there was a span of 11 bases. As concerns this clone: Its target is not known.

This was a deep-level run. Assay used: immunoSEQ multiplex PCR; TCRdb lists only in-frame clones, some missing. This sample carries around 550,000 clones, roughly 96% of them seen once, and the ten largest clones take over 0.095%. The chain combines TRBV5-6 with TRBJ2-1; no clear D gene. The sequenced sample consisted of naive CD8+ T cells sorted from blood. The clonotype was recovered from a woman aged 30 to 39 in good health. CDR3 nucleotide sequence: TGTGCCAGCAGCGGGCAGAGTTTCTACAATGAGCAGTTCTTC. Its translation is CASSGQSFYNEQFF.